The 27 T cell receptor beta chains listed next were all sequenced from one sample in a study of shared clonotypes between healthy human individuals. TCRdb keeps only in-frame clones here, not all; method: immunoSEQ multiplex PCR. Among a few hundred thousand clones, 65% to 70% were seen once, and the ten largest hold roughly 10%. Sequencing input: memory CD4+ T cells sorted from blood. The subset was: CD45RA-negative fraction. The receptors were gathered from a man aged 30 to 45 in good health.

This rearrangement joins TRBV2 to TRBJ1-2; no definite D call. This CDR3 is 15 amino acids long. Germline CDR1 and CDR2: SNHLY and FYNNEI. The germline V and J ends were trimmed by 7 bases and 9 bases, with 24 bases remaining between them. As DNA, the CDR3 is TGTGCCAGCAACGCCGAACCGGGCCGCGGTCCTCGCTACACCTTC. Protein: CASNAEPGRGPRYTF.

The chain is built from TRBV6-8 and TRBJ2-7, with D perhaps matching TRBD2 (6 bases). Trimming took 10 bases from V and 5 from J, leaving 27 bases between them. The CDR3 sequence is 16 residues long. Germline lookup yields CDR1 MNHGY and CDR2 SAAAGT. The CDR3 DNA sequence: TGTGCCACCCCAAGACCTGAGATTGGGGGGAACCACGAGCAGTACTTC. Amino acids: CATPRPEIGGNHEQYF.

The chain has TRBV7-2 and TRBJ2-2; D is undetermined. The V end lost 5 bases, the J end lost 4 bases, and 11 bases lay between the germline ends. CDR1 and CDR2 (germline): SGHTA, FQGNSA. This CDR3 has 14 amino acids. CDR3 protein: CASSARTGTGELFF. DNA of the CDR3: TGTGCCAGCAGCGCCAGGACGGGCACCGGGGAGCTGTTTTTT.

The V call is TRBV30, the J call TRBJ2-7, with 8 bases lining up with TRBD2. Germline V gene sequence: CDR1 GTSNPN, CDR2 SVGIG (reference sequence). The CDR3 sequence is 15 residues long. Germline trimming cut 0 bases from V and 2 bases from J; bases unmatched to any gene: 6. The CDR3: CAWSVQGLGTYEQYF. For the CDR3, the DNA is TGTGCCTGGAGTGTGCAGGGACTAGGTACCTACGAGCAGTACTTC.

V gene TRBV21-1 combines with J gene TRBJ2-7; TRBD2 is the table's D call and was not checked against the DNA. TRBV21-1 is assigned pseudogene status. This CDR3 region has 20 residues. The CDR3 sequence is CASSKRGWPTYGLSSYEQYF. The CDR3 DNA reads as TGTGCCAGCAGCAAACGGGGGTGGCCGACATATGGACTTAGCTCCTACGAGCAGTACTTC.

Ten or more counts support this clone. The CDR3 spells CASSKLIPGGVATNEKLFF. DNA for the CDR3: TGTGCCAGCAGCAAGCTTATCCCGGGTGGAGTTGCAACTAATGAAAAACTGTTTTTT. The J gene is TRBJ1-4, the V gene TRBV7-6; D uncertain. Trimming cost V 5 bases and J 0 bases, with 22 bases left between them. Germline values: CDR1 SGHVS, CDR2 FNYEAQ. The CDR3 consists of 19 residues. Using reference TRBV7-6 and TRBJ1-4 for the parts outside the CDR3, the full variable domain is GAGVSQSPRYKVTKRGQDVALRCDPISGHVSLYWYRQALGQGPEFLTYFNYEAQQDKSGLPNDRFSAERPEGSISTLTIQRTEQRDSAMYRCASSKLIPGGVATNEKLFFGSGTQLSVL.

The rearrangement links TRBV4-3 to TRBJ2-1, with 10 bases lining up with TRBD2. This CDR3 is 15 amino acids long. From germline, CDR1 is LGHNA and CDR2 YSLEER. With V trimmed by 3 bases and J by 3 bases, 2 bases remained unmatched. The CDR3 region has the DNA TGCGCCAGCAGCCAGAGGACTAGCGGCTACAATGAGCAGTTCTTC. It encodes CASSQRTSGYNEQFF.

This chain connects TRBV29-1 to TRBJ1-3, with a weak D call TRBD1 (6 bases). V was pared by 2 bases and J by 7 bases, with 18 bases between. Per the germline V gene, CDR1 is SQVTM and CDR2 is ANQGSEA. The CDR3 has 15 amino acids. The CDR3 region has the DNA TGCAGCGTTGAACTCCGGTGGGGGGCGCGTAACACCATATATTTT. Translated, it gives CSVELRWGARNTIYF.

This clone was picked up one time. The V gene is TRBV7-3, the J gene TRBJ2-3, with 8 bases matching TRBD2. This CDR3 is built from 15 residues. The ends lost 5 bases at V and 4 bases at J; junction bases unmatched: 8. Germline CDR1 reads SGHTA; CDR2 reads FQGTGA. As DNA, the CDR3 is TGTGCCAGCAGCCGTCCGGGACTAGGTCCAGATACGCAGTATTTT. Translating it yields CASSRPGLGPDTQYF.

The CDR3 reads CASSDPETNLADTQYF. Written as DNA, the CDR3 is TGTGCCAGCAGTGATCCCGAAACAAATTTGGCAGATACGCAGTATTTT. The rearrangement links TRBV2 to TRBJ2-3; D gene uncertain. V was shortened by 3 bases and J by 4 bases, with 17 bases between the two germline ends. Germline V gene data show CDR1 as SNHLY and CDR2 as FYNNEI. This CDR3 contains 16 residues.

The chain links TRBV28 to TRBJ2-2; maybe TRBD1 (5 bases). Between the trimmed V and J ends, which lost 3 bases and 1 base, there was a span of 12 bases. Germline lookup yields CDR1 MDHEN and CDR2 SYDVKM. The CDR3 length is 16 residues. Here the CDR3 DNA reads TGTGCCAGCAGTTTCGTTGGGCAGGGGAACACCGGGGAGCTGTTTTTT. It yields the protein CASSFVGQGNTGELFF.

V usage is TRBV7-2 and J usage is TRBJ1-2; possible D gene TRBD1, 5 bases. The germline V and J ends were trimmed by 7 bases and 4 bases, with 16 bases remaining between them. Germline CDR1 reads SGHTA; CDR2 reads FQGNSA. The CDR3 has 14 amino acids. The CDR3 DNA reads as TGTGCCAGCACCCCCCCGACAGTGATCTATGGCTACACCTTC. Translated, it gives CASTPPTVIYGYTF.

The chain joins TRBV14 to TRBJ2-1; 13 positions match TRBD2. This CDR3 is 13 amino acids long. V shed 4 bases, J shed 16 bases, and the junction held 7 bases outside the gene matches. Germline V gene sequence: CDR1 SGHDN, CDR2 FVKESK. CDR3 DNA sequence: TGTGCCAGCAGCCCACGGACTAGCGGGAGCAAATTCTTC. This codes for CASSPRTSGSKFF. Variable domain in full (rest from reference TRBV14 and TRBJ2-1): EAGVTQFPSHSVIEKGQTVTLRCDPISGHDNLYWYRRVMGKEIKFLLHFVKESKQDESGMPNNRFLAERTGGTYSTLKVQPAELEDSGVYFCASSPRTSGSKFFGPGTRLTVL.

The chain carries TRBV2 and TRBJ1-4, with no clear D. The CDR3 length is 14 residues. CDR1 and CDR2 (germline): SNHLY, FYNNEI. Trimming stripped 2 bases from V and 0 bases from J, with 4 bases between. Here the CDR3 DNA reads TGTGCCAGCAGTGAACTAGCAACTAATGAAAAACTGTTTTTT. Its protein product is CASSELATNEKLFF.

V gene TRBV19 combines with J gene TRBJ2-7; 8 nucleotides align to TRBD1. V dropped 4 bases and J dropped 2; count of bases not matched to a gene: 7. The CDR3 length is 15 residues. CDR1 is LNHDA and CDR2 is SQIVND in the germline V gene (reference sequence). CDR3 sequence: CASSTFPGQAYEQYF. The CDR3 coding sequence is TGTGCCAGTAGTACGTTCCCGGGACAGGCCTACGAGCAGTACTTC.

The genes are TRBV27 and TRBJ2-7, with D possibly being TRBD2 (5 bases). Trimming removed 5 bases at V and 3 bases at J, with 14 bases between. The germline V gene encodes CDR1 MNHEY and CDR2 SMNVEV (reference sequence). The CDR3 is 14 amino acids. CDR3: CASSRYTGGYEQYF. As DNA, the CDR3 is TGTGCCAGCAGTAGGTACACTGGAGGCTACGAGCAGTACTTC.

This chain links TRBV19 with TRBJ2-3, with D possibly matching TRBD2 (6 bases). With 6 bases removed from V and 2 bases from J, the gap between germline ends came to 15 bases. The CDR3 loop spans 15 amino acids. Per germline, CDR1 LNHDA and CDR2 SQIVND (reference sequence). The CDR3 is CASRSGSGYTDTQYF. The CDR3 DNA is TGTGCCAGTAGATCAGGTAGCGGATACACAGATACGCAGTATTTT.

In DNA, the CDR3 is TGTGCCAGCAGCCTGGGACCCTACAATGAGCAGTTCTTC. Amino acids: CASSLGPYNEQFF. This chain joins TRBV14 and TRBJ2-1; D may match TRBD1 or TRBD2 (5 bases each). Germline V gene lookup returns CDR1 SGHDN and CDR2 FVKESK. Trimming took off 4 bases at V and 2 bases at J, with 6 bases between the two ends. This CDR3 contains 13 residues.

This rearrangement joins TRBV19 to TRBJ2-7; the D gene is possibly TRBD2 (6 bases). V dropped 5 bases and J dropped 2 bases, with 10 bases sitting between them. CDR1 is LNHDA and CDR2 is SQIVND in the germline V gene (reference sequence). This CDR3 spans 13 amino acids. In nucleotides, the CDR3 is TGTGCCAGTAGTCCCCCGGGAGCCTACGAGCAGTACTTC. Protein: CASSPPGAYEQYF.

The chain couples TRBV18 to TRBJ2-3; 13 bases fit TRBD2. The CDR3 extends over 16 amino acids. Germline V gene lookup returns CDR1 KGHSH and CDR2 LQKENI. V lost 3 bases and J lost 7; bases outside the gene matches: 7. CDR3 in amino acids: CASSPRGLAGVYTQYF. Here the CDR3 DNA reads TGTGCCAGCTCACCGAGAGGACTAGCGGGAGTGTATACGCAGTATTTT. Combining the CDR3 with reference TRBV18 and TRBJ2-3 gives the whole variable domain NAGVMQNPRHLVRRRGQEARLRCSPMKGHSHVYWYRQLPEEGLKFMVYLQKENIIDESGMPKERFSAEFPKEGPSILRIQQVVRGDSAAYFCASSPRGLAGVYTQYFGPGTRLTVL.

The V and J genes are TRBV6-6 and TRBJ1-1; perhaps TRBD1 as D (5 bases). This CDR3 has 14 amino acids. V was cut by 4 bases and J by 1 base, with 10 bases left in between. The germline V gene encodes CDR1 MNHNY and CDR2 SVGAGI (reference sequence). In nucleotides, the CDR3 is TGTGCCAGCAGTTTGCAGGGACGGAACACTGAAGCTTTCTTT. This sequence encodes CASSLQGRNTEAFF.

This clone was counted many times. The J gene is TRBJ2-5, the V gene TRBV5-4; unclear D gene. The V gene lost 4 bases and the J gene lost 4 bases, with 20 bases spanning the gap. CDR1 SGHNT and CDR2 YYREEE come from the germline V gene (reference sequence). The CDR3 covers 16 residues. CDR3 in DNA: TGTGCCAGCAGCCCCCCCAAGTCCACCTGGGGAGAGACCCAGTACTTC. Translated: CASSPPKSTWGETQYF.

The chain employs TRBV5-1 and TRBJ2-3, with 11 bases matching TRBD1. This CDR3 has 18 amino acids. Per germline, CDR1 SGHRS and CDR2 YFSETQ. V was clipped by 1 base and J by 1 base; unmatched bases: 8. The CDR3 reads CASSLRTGGRGGTDTQYF. As DNA, the CDR3 is TGCGCCAGCAGCTTGCGGACAGGGGGCCGGGGTGGCACAGATACGCAGTATTTT.

About this clone: This may stem from a read error, because a much larger clone lies one nucleotide away. The chain has TRBV5-5 and TRBJ2-5; D uncertain. Looked up from germline, CDR1 is SGHKS and CDR2 is YYEKEE (reference sequence). The CDR3 loop spans 14 amino acids. Trimming took off 4 bases at V and 3 bases at J, with 13 bases between the two ends. CDR3 loop: CASSPMIGKETQYF. The CDR3 coding sequence is TGTGCCAGCAGCCCTATGATAGGGAAAGAGACCCAGTACTTC.

This clone appeared once. The chain links TRBV7-6 to TRBJ1-2; D ambiguous. V was trimmed by 3 bases and J by 7 bases, leaving 9 bases between them. Germline loops: CDR1 SGHVS, CDR2 FNYEAQ. This CDR3 spans 12 amino acids. CDR3 sequence (DNA): TGTGCCAGCAGCTTCGGAGGATTTGGCTACACCTTC. This translates into CASSFGGFGYTF.

This clone was observed a few times. The chain carries TRBV15 and TRBJ1-1; D is undetermined. V lost 0 bases, J lost 11 bases, and 19 bases lay in between. The CDR3 length is 15 residues. Germline V gene lookup returns CDR1 LNHNV and CDR2 YYDKDF (reference sequence). The CDR3 loop reads CATSRDTIRTDGAFF. The CDR3 coding sequence is TGTGCCACCAGCAGAGATACTATCCGGACCGACGGGGCTTTCTTT. Combining the CDR3 with reference TRBV15 and TRBJ1-1 gives the whole variable domain DAMVIQNPRYQVTQFGKPVTLSCSQTLNHNVMYWYQQKSSQAPKLLFHYYDKDFNNEADTPDNFQSRRPNTSFCFLDIRSPGLGDTAMYLCATSRDTIRTDGAFFGQGTRLTVV.

This clone was recorded a few times. This chain uses TRBV7-3 with TRBJ2-7, with a weak D call TRBD2 (5 bases). The CDR3 has 13 amino acids. Germline CDR1 and CDR2: SGHTA and FQGTGA. V shed 3 bases and J shed 0 bases, with 6 bases lying between them. As DNA, the CDR3 is TGTGCCAGCAGCTTGGACTCCTCCTACGAGCAGTACTTC. Translation gives CASSLDSSYEQYF.